The 19 T cell receptor beta chains reported below all come from one sample, sequenced in a study of T cell repertoires in cytomegalovirus infection. TCRdb processed the reads anew with MiXCR; each CDR3 protein has one entry. The table lists approximately 100,000 distinct CDR3 sequences, about a quarter of them singletons. The sample consisted of CD8+ T cells from PBMCs. All receptors derive from a human donor in good health (CMV status not recorded). Some clones in this sample may be carry-over from other donors' samples.

This chain connects TRBV7-9 to TRBJ2-3; D is perhaps TRBD2 (6 bases). With 4 bases removed from V and 0 bases from J, the gap between germline ends came to 11 bases. This CDR3 is built from 15 residues. Germline CDR1 and CDR2: SEHNR and FQNEAQ (reference sequence). CDR3 coding DNA: TGTGCCAGCAGCTATGGGGCGGGAAGCACAGATACGCAGTATTTT. Translation gives CASSYGAGSTDTQYF.

Comment on this clonotype: This sequence may be a read error, since a much larger clone differs from it by one base. The chain employs TRBV12-3 or TRBV12-4 and TRBJ1-1; D unresolved. The CDR3 sequence is 10 residues long. V gave up 9 bases and J gave up 1 base, with 3 bases separating them. DNA of the CDR3: TGTGCCAGTGGGAACACTGAAGCTTTCTTT. The encoded protein is CASGNTEAFF.

The sample holds a few counts of this clonotype. The V gene is TRBV5-1, the J gene TRBJ2-3, with 15 bases that match TRBD2. The CDR3 has 17 amino acids. Trimming cost V 4 bases and J 0 bases; bases outside gene matches: 3. Germline assignment: CDR1 SGHRS and CDR2 YFSETQ. CDR3 region: CASSVGLAGGSTDTQYF. The CDR3 coding sequence is TGCGCCAGCAGCGTGGGACTAGCGGGAGGTAGCACAGATACGCAGTATTTT.

This clonotype was detected ten times or more. The chain joins TRBV15 to TRBJ2-1; D uncertain. Trimming removed 4 bases at V and 2 bases at J, with 3 bases between. Germline V gene data show CDR1 as LNHNV and CDR2 as YYDKDF (reference sequence). The CDR3 loop spans 12 amino acids. The CDR3 loop is CATSTTYNEQFF. The CDR3 DNA reads as TGTGCCACCAGCACAACCTACAATGAGCAGTTCTTC.

V and J are TRBV29-1 and TRBJ2-7; possibly TRBD1 for D (6 bases). The V and J ends lost 6 bases and 4 bases respectively, with 22 bases between them. The CDR3 extends over 15 amino acids. Per germline, CDR1 SQVTM and CDR2 ANQGSEA. This chain's CDR3 is CSVETNRAGRYEQYF. The CDR3 coding sequence is TGCAGCGTCGAAACGAACAGGGCCGGCCGGTACGAGCAGTACTTC.

This clonotype was seen repeatedly, ten times or more. The chain employs TRBV6-1 and TRBJ2-2; tentative D call: TRBD2 (5 bases). The CDR3 length is 15 residues. V lost 3 bases and J lost 7, with 15 bases in between. Germline loops: CDR1 MNHNS, CDR2 SASEGT. The CDR3 region has the DNA TGTGCCAGCAGTGACTCCTTGCGCCGGGGCGGGGAGCTGTTTTTT. This translates into CASSDSLRRGGELFF.

This clonotype showed up just a few times. The V gene is TRBV28, the J gene TRBJ2-3; the D gene is possibly TRBD2 (7 bases). Germline values: CDR1 MDHEN, CDR2 SYDVKM. The CDR3 runs to 16 residues. Trimming pared 3 bases from V and 0 bases from J, leaving 13 bases between. The CDR3 region is CASSFWRGPSTDTQYF. DNA for the CDR3: TGTGCCAGCAGTTTCTGGCGGGGGCCTAGCACAGATACGCAGTATTTT.

This clonotype was detected a few times. This chain joins TRBV4-3 and TRBJ2-7; possibly TRBD2 for D (6 bases). This CDR3 has 15 residues. CDR1 is LGHNA and CDR2 is YSLEER in the germline V gene. Trimming left V 0 bases short and J 3 bases short, with 12 bases between. The CDR3 spells CASSQERSGYYEQYF. In DNA, the CDR3 is TGCGCCAGCAGCCAAGAGCGCAGCGGGTACTACGAGCAGTACTTC.

Ten or more counts support this clonotype. The gene calls are TRBV28 and TRBJ2-4; 7 bases are shared with TRBD1. The CDR3 covers 13 residues. Germline values: CDR1 MDHEN, CDR2 SYDVKM. Trimming at V came to 8 bases and at J to 8 bases, leaving 9 bases not matched to a gene. The CDR3 loop reads CASEGAARDIQYF. The CDR3 nucleotides are TGTGCCAGCGAGGGGGCGGCTAGGGACATTCAGTACTTC.

The chain combines TRBV19 with TRBJ2-6; 7 positions agree with TRBD1. The germline gives CDR1 LNHDA, CDR2 SQIVND (reference sequence). V lost 5 bases to trimming and J lost 2 bases; unmatched junction nucleotides: 18. The CDR3 sequence is 20 residues long. The CDR3 region has the DNA TGTGCCAGTAGTTTCCCGGACAGGTTGGGCCTGGGGCCTGGGGCCAACGTCCTGACTTTC. Translating gives CASSFPDRLGLGPGANVLTF.

This clonotype was counted a few times. The J gene is TRBJ2-1, the V gene TRBV18; no definite D call. The CDR3 has 13 amino acids. Trimming took 3 bases from V and 7 from J, leaving 10 bases between them. Per germline, CDR1 KGHSH and CDR2 LQKENI. In DNA form, the CDR3 reads TGTGCCAGCTCACCTAGCTTTGGGAATGAGCAGTTCTTC. Translated, it gives CASSPSFGNEQFF. Combining the CDR3 with reference TRBV18 and TRBJ2-1 gives the whole variable domain NAGVMQNPRHLVRRRGQEARLRCSPMKGHSHVYWYRQLPEEGLKFMVYLQKENIIDESGMPKERFSAEFPKEGPSILRIQQVVRGDSAAYFCASSPSFGNEQFFGPGTRLTVL.

The sample holds a few counts of this clonotype. The chain employs TRBV15 and TRBJ2-1; TRBD2 matches at 8 bases. The CDR3 has 15 residues. The V and J ends lost 5 bases and 0 bases, in that order; junction bases with no gene match: 3. Germline V gene data show CDR1 as LNHNV and CDR2 as YYDKDF (reference sequence). The CDR3 DNA follows: TGTGCCACCAGCTCTAGCGGGTTCTCCTACAATGAGCAGTTCTTC. Its protein product is CATSSSGFSYNEQFF.

This clonotype was counted many times. The chain has TRBV9 and TRBJ2-2; D is ambiguous. Germline V gene lookup returns CDR1 SGDLS and CDR2 YYNGEE. This CDR3 has 14 amino acids. The V and J ends lost 0 bases and 1 base respectively, with 4 bases between them. CDR3 in amino acids: CASSVEMNTGELFF. The CDR3 nucleotides read TGTGCCAGCAGCGTAGAGATGAACACCGGGGAGCTGTTTTTT.

The J gene is TRBJ1-2, the V gene TRBV29-1; tentatively, D is TRBD1 (5 bases). The CDR3 sequence is 15 residues long. CDR1 and CDR2 (germline): SQVTM, ANQGSEA. V was trimmed by 3 bases and J by 5 bases, leaving 19 bases between them. CDR3 sequence reads: CSVETIRGTEYGYTF. The DNA for the CDR3 is TGCAGCGTTGAGACCATCCGAGGGACCGAGTATGGCTACACCTTC.

This clonotype was recorded a few times. The rearrangement joins TRBV19 to TRBJ2-3; the D gene is possibly TRBD2 (6 bases). V shed 10 bases and J shed 0 bases, with 14 bases lying between them. The CDR3 loop spans 14 amino acids. Germline CDR1 and CDR2: LNHDA and SQIVND (reference sequence). CDR3 amino acids: CATRSGLSTDTQYF. The DNA of the CDR3 is TGTGCCACCAGGAGCGGACTAAGCACAGATACGCAGTATTTT.

This clonotype occurred a few times. The chain couples TRBV7-2 to TRBJ1-2; 10 nucleotides align to TRBD1. The germline V gene encodes CDR1 SGHTA and CDR2 FQGNSA. The CDR3 has 21 amino acids. The V and J ends lost 1 base and 8 bases, in that order; junction bases with no gene match: 25. The CDR3 DNA reads as TGTGCCAGCAGCTTAGGCGGTGACAGGGGGCTTCGTGAGAAAGTCAGTCGGGGCTACACCTTC. It is translated as CASSLGGDRGLREKVSRGYTF.

Many counts were recorded for this clonotype. The chain is built from TRBV7-2 and TRBJ2-7, with 10 bases identical to TRBD1. This CDR3 region has 15 residues. V shed 5 bases, J shed 4 bases, and the junction held 8 bases outside the gene matches. The germline gives CDR1 SGHTA, CDR2 FQGNSA. As DNA, the CDR3 is TGTGCCAGCAGCCACCCCGACAGGGGGCATTACGAGCAGTACTTC. It codes for CASSHPDRGHYEQYF.

In this sample, this clonotype turned up many times. This sequence joins TRBV7-9 and TRBJ2-1; 10 bases fit TRBD1. V was pared by 1 base and J by 6 bases, with 3 bases of the junction left unmatched. This CDR3 spans 15 amino acids. Germline CDR1 SEHNR, CDR2 FQNEAQ (reference sequence). In DNA form, the CDR3 reads TGTGCCAGCAGCTTAGGGAGGACAGGGGGCAATGAGCAGTTCTTC. It codes for CASSLGRTGGNEQFF.

The rearrangement uses TRBV28 and TRBJ2-1, with TRBD2 identical over 7 bases. This CDR3 spans 16 amino acids. The J segment lost 4 bases and the V segment lost 5 bases, leaving 11 bases of the junction unmatched. Germline loops: CDR1 MDHEN, CDR2 SYDVKM. CDR3 sequence: CASSLGAGGGYNEQFF. CDR3 nucleotide sequence: TGTGCCAGCAGTCTTGGGGCGGGCGGGGGATACAATGAGCAGTTCTTC.